This T cell receptor beta chain was sequenced for a study of T cells after yellow fever vaccination. Overall study context: Any fraction with a low cell number was prepared using SMART-Seq v4 Ultra Low Input.

Study outcomes and limitations: The study re-detected most primary-vaccination clones after the booster (roughly 96% CD4, around 90% CD8). Within FACS-sorted repertoires, abundant clonotypes contaminating from the bulk population could be present.

V shed 5 bases and J shed 2 bases, with 13 bases lying between them. The CDR3 totals 15 residues. Germline CDR1 reads MNHNY; CDR2 reads SVGAGI (reference sequence). 5'RACE template switching produced TCR cDNA carrying a universal primer site and UMIs. From the 5' RACE reads, TCRdb called clonotypes with MiXCR, one entry per CDR3 protein. Of about 320,000 distinct CDR3 sequences listed, over 8.5% are singletons. This clonotype was seen more than once but under ten times. Its antigen is unidentified. The chain joins TRBV6-6 to TRBJ2-1; a possible D gene is TRBD1 (6 bases). This specimen consisted of CD4+ T cells sorted from PBMCs, obtained 45 days after the yellow fever booster vaccination. The TCR originated in a man in his late teens or twenties who received the YFV17D yellow fever vaccine. The CDR3 DNA reads as TGTGCCAGCAGTCCCCGGACAGACACCTACAATGAGCAGTTCTTC. It encodes CASSPRTDTYNEQFF.